The 14 T cell receptor beta chains given below trace back to one sample, sequenced in a study of T cell responses to AZD1222 COVID-19 vaccine. The data were produced by immunoSEQ multiplex PCR, yet TCRdb's version contains in-frame clones alone and is incomplete. In the table there are around 130,000 clones, roughly 88% of which are singletons. The sequencing here drew on peripheral blood, taken on day 0 of MenACWY control vaccination. Receptors originate from an adult in good health.

The J gene is TRBJ2-7, the V gene TRBV18, with D perhaps TRBD2 (5 bases). CDR3 length equals 14 residues. Germline assignment: CDR1 KGHSH and CDR2 LQKENI. V shed 2 bases and J shed 5 bases, with 13 bases lying between them. The chain's CDR3 is CASSPGGGFHEQYF. CDR3 in DNA: TGTGCCAGCTCACCAGGCGGCGGGTTCCACGAGCAGTACTTC.

DNA for the CDR3: TGTGCCAGCTCAATACGGGAGTCCGGGGAGCTGTTTTTT. Translating it yields CASSIRESGELFF. This chain connects TRBV18 to TRBJ2-2, with D maybe TRBD2 (6 bases). Germline CDR1 and CDR2: KGHSH and LQKENI. The V gene lost 5 bases and the J gene lost 6 bases, with 10 bases spanning the gap. CDR3 length: 13 residues.

The chain is built from TRBV6-1 and TRBJ2-7; D is ambiguous. V gave up 1 base and J gave up 9 bases, with 19 bases separating them. There are 15 residues in the CDR3. Germline V gives CDR1 MNHNS, CDR2 SASEGT. CDR3 amino acids: CASSEGSRLQPWQYF. The CDR3 region has the DNA TGTGCCAGCAGTGAAGGGTCACGACTCCAGCCATGGCAGTACTTC.

This rearrangement joins TRBV28 to TRBJ2-1; 8 nucleotides align to TRBD1. With 4 bases clipped from V and 2 bases from J, the junction kept 7 bases outside the gene matches. The CDR3 extends over 16 amino acids. The germline gives CDR1 MDHEN, CDR2 SYDVKM. Written as DNA, the CDR3 is TGTGCCAGCAGTTACCAGACAGGGGTCCCCTACAATGAGCAGTTCTTC. It encodes CASSYQTGVPYNEQFF.

The rearrangement uses TRBV2 and TRBJ2-7; D ambiguous. The germline CDR1 and CDR2 sequences are SNHLY and FYNNEI. The CDR3 loop spans 11 amino acids. Trimming cost V 7 bases and J 5 bases, with 9 bases left between them. The CDR3 coding sequence is TGTGCCAGCATAAGGTCGGACGAGCAGTACTTC. Translated: CASIRSDEQYF.

The rearrangement joins TRBV5-1 to TRBJ2-7; 9 bases line up with TRBD1. V was pared by 3 bases and J by 9 bases, with 13 bases of the junction left unmatched. The CDR3 has 15 residues. The germline CDR1 and CDR2 sequences are SGHRS and YFSETQ. The CDR3 loop reads CASSSGPGTGSGQYF. CDR3 nucleotide sequence: TGCGCCAGCAGCTCTGGCCCCGGGACAGGGTCGGGGCAGTACTTC.

The genes are TRBV28 and TRBJ2-5, with D perhaps matching TRBD2 (6 bases). Germline CDR1 is MDHEN and CDR2 is SYDVKM. Trimming cost V 5 bases and J 1 base, with 11 bases left between them. The CDR3 covers 14 residues. The CDR3 region is CASSPGGSQETQYF. DNA for the CDR3: TGTGCCAGCAGTCCCGGGGGAAGCCAAGAGACCCAGTACTTC. Filled out from reference TRBV28 and TRBJ2-5, the complete variable domain reads DVKVTQSSRYLVKRTGEKVFLECVQDMDHENMFWYRQDPGLGLRLIYFSYDVKMKEKGDIPEGYSVSREKKERFSLILESASTNQTSMYLCASSPGGSQETQYFGPGTRLLVL.

There are a few counts of this clone. This chain joins TRBV10-3 and TRBJ1-2; 9 bases fit TRBD1. Germline loops: CDR1 ENHRY, CDR2 SYGVKD. The CDR3 contains 14 residues. The ends lost 6 bases at V and 2 bases at J; junction bases unmatched: 4. The CDR3 nucleotides are TGTGCCATCAGCATCGACAGGGGGAACTATGGCTACACCTTC. Residues: CAISIDRGNYGYTF.

V and J are TRBV27 and TRBJ2-5, with TRBD2 identical over 9 bases. V gave up 3 bases and J gave up 1 base; unmatched junction bases: 0. CDR3 length equals 14 residues. Germline CDR1 and CDR2: MNHEY and SMNVEV (reference sequence). The CDR3 DNA is TGTGCCAGCAGTTTGACTAGCGGCCAAGAGACCCAGTACTTC. Amino acids: CASSLTSGQETQYF.

V gene TRBV5-4 combines with J gene TRBJ2-7; D is unclear. The V end lost 4 bases, the J end lost 2 bases, and 10 bases lay between the germline ends. The CDR3 has 13 residues. Germline V CDR1 and CDR2: SGHNT, YYREEE (reference sequence). In DNA, the CDR3 is TGTGCCAGCAGCCCGGACCCGGCCTACGAGCAGTACTTC. Translated, it gives CASSPDPAYEQYF.

V is TRBV14 and J is TRBJ2-1, with unresolved D. The V end was cut by 1 base, the J end by 2 bases, with 6 bases between. The length of the CDR3 is 14 residues. Germline CDR1 and CDR2: SGHDN and FVKESK. This CDR3 is CASSQAWAYNEQFF. DNA of the CDR3: TGTGCCAGCAGCCAAGCATGGGCCTACAATGAGCAGTTCTTC.

The chain couples TRBV7-9 to TRBJ1-6, with 9 bases that match TRBD1. Germline V gene sequence: CDR1 SEHNR, CDR2 FQNEAQ (reference sequence). V dropped 5 bases and J dropped 9; count of bases not matched to a gene: 8. The CDR3 sequence is 15 residues long. In DNA, the CDR3 is TGTGCCAGCAGCCCCGGGACAGGGTTAATTTCACCCCTCCACTTT. It specifies CASSPGTGLISPLHF.

The rearrangement links TRBV3-1 (or the pseudogene TRBV3-2) to TRBJ1-2; D unclear. Germline values: CDR1 LGHDT, CDR2 YNNKEL (reference sequence). This CDR3 has 13 amino acids. Trimming cost V 0 bases and J 0 bases, with 2 bases left between them. The CDR3 protein is CASSQEPNYGYTF. CDR3 nucleotides: TGTGCCAGCAGCCAAGAACCTAACTATGGCTACACCTTC.

J is TRBJ2-1 and V is TRBV5-6; D perhaps matches TRBD1 (6 bases). V was clipped by 3 bases and J by 0 bases, with 13 bases between them. The CDR3 runs to 16 residues. CDR1 is SGHDT, CDR2 YYEEEE, per germline. CDR3 region: CASSWGRSSSYNEQFF. The CDR3 nucleotides read TGTGCCAGCAGCTGGGGGCGGTCGAGCTCCTACAATGAGCAGTTCTTC. Looking up the rest from reference TRBV5-6 and TRBJ2-1 gives the full variable domain: DAGVTQSPTHLIKTRGQQVTLRCSPKSGHDTVSWYQQALGQGPQFIFQYYEEEERQRGNFPDRFSGHQFPNYSSELNVNALLLGDSALYLCASSWGRSSSYNEQFFGPGTRLTVL.